The rows below give T cell receptor beta chains drawn from one sample of a study of regulatory T cells in long-lasting Graves disease. TCRdb processed the multiplex PCR reads anew with MiXCR; each CDR3 protein has one entry. The data contain 350,000 to 450,000 distinct CDR3 sequences, under 15% of them singletons. These data are also associated with another study on T cells in Graves' hyperthyroidism and ophthalmopathy.

Sequenced here: peripheral blood mononuclear cells (PBMCs), sampled at new diagnosis, from a patient treated with antithyroid drugs. The receptor source for this set is a woman aged 25-40 years with Graves disease. Both conserved end residues are part of each CDR3. A D gene is named only where the DNA matches it firmly. Not every row has a clone size; where given, it reads once, few, many or a size class.

cdr3_nt cdr3_aa clone_size v_call d_call j_call
TGTGCCAGCTTTGGTGGTACGGATACCTACGAGCAGTACTTC CASFGGTDTYEQYF many TRBV2 NA TRBJ2-7
TGTGCCAGTAGTATAGAAGGGGTTGGTAAGAACACTGAAGCTTTCTTT CASSIEGVGKNTEAFF many TRBV19 NA TRBJ1-1
TGTGCCAGCTCACCCCTATGGACGGAGAATGAAAAACTGTTTTTT CASSPLWTENEKLFF many TRBV18 NA TRBJ1-4
TGTGCCAGCAGTCCACCAAAGGGGACAGCGAGCACAGATACGCAGTATTTT CASSPPKGTASTDTQYF many TRBV28 TRBD1 TRBJ2-3
TGCAGTGCTAGAGGAGAGACTGAAGCTTTCTTT CSARGETEAFF NA TRBV20-1 NA TRBJ1-1
TGTGCCAGCAGCCGCGGGATACTAGCGGGAGCTGAAAACACAGATACGCAGTATTTT CASSRGILAGAENTDTQYF many TRBV11-2 TRBD2 TRBJ2-3
TGTGCCAGTAGTATAGACGGACCGGGAGGGGCCTACAATGAGCAGTTCTTC CASSIDGPGGAYNEQFF NA TRBV19 TRBD2 TRBJ2-1
TGCAGTGCTAGTGGGTTTTCCCGGGACAGGGATGGCTACACCTTC CSASGFSRDRDGYTF NA TRBV20-1 TRBD1 TRBJ1-2
TGCGCCAGCAGCCCCGGGCGGACAGGGGGTGCCAACAATGAAAAACTGTTTTTT CASSPGRTGGANNEKLFF NA TRBV5-1 TRBD1 TRBJ1-4
TGTGCCATCCTTAACACTGAAGCTTTCTTT CAILNTEAFF many TRBV10-3 NA TRBJ1-1
TGTGCCAGCAGCTTATGGGGCCCCCCCGATACGCAGTATTTT CASSLWGPPDTQYF few TRBV7-2 NA TRBJ2-3
TGTGCCACCAGGGCAGCGGGAGGGGCCTACAATGAGCAGTTCTTC CATRAAGGAYNEQFF NA TRBV24-1 TRBD2 TRBJ2-1
TGTGCCAGCGGTCAGGCCCTGACCTACGAGCAGTACTTC CASGQALTYEQYF once TRBV19 NA TRBJ2-7
TGTGCCTGCCGGGACGCCGCGAACACCGGGGAGCTGTTTTTT CACRDAANTGELFF few TRBV7-9 NA TRBJ2-2
TGTGCCATCAGTGAGGAGGGACCCGGGGAGCTGTTTTTT CAISEEGPGELFF few TRBV10-3 NA TRBJ2-2
TGTGCCAGCAGTTTACAAGGGTACTCCTACGAGCAGTACTTC CASSLQGYSYEQYF many TRBV27 NA TRBJ2-7
TGTGCCAGCAGCCAGGGGTCTGGGACAACTTTCTTT CASSQGSGTTFF NA TRBV7-6 NA TRBJ1-1
TGTGCCAACACACCTCGACTACCGGGACTACGAGAGACCCAGTACTTC CANTPRLPGLRETQYF many TRBV2 TRBD2 TRBJ2-5
TGTGCCAGCAGTTACACCCTAGCGGGGACAGCGAACACCGGGGAGCTGTTTTTT CASSYTLAGTANTGELFF many TRBV6-2/TRBV6-3 TRBD2 TRBJ2-2
TGCGCCAGCAGCCACCCTAGACGGGATACGCAGTATTTT CASSHPRRDTQYF few TRBV4-1 NA TRBJ2-3
TGTGCCAGCAGTTACTCTAAGGAACAGGCGGGTTACGAGCAGTACTTC CASSYSKEQAGYEQYF NA TRBV6-2/TRBV6-3 NA TRBJ2-7
TGTGCCAGCAAACAAGCCGTTCAAGAGACCCAGTACTTC CASKQAVQETQYF NA TRBV6-1 NA TRBJ2-5
TGTGCCAGCAGTGAAGAGGTAGTGAAGGGGTACGAGCAGTACTTC CASSEEVVKGYEQYF many TRBV2 NA TRBJ2-7
TGTGCCAGCAGCGTTTCGGGAGGGCCCCACGAGCAGTACTTC CASSVSGGPHEQYF many TRBV9 TRBD2 TRBJ2-7
TGCAGTGCTAAGAGGGGACTAGAAATCGGGGAGCTGTTTTTT CSAKRGLEIGELFF many TRBV20-1 TRBD2 TRBJ2-2
TGTGCCATCAGTGAGCCTCAGAAGGAGAACACTGAAGCTTTCTTT CAISEPQKENTEAFF NA TRBV10-3 NA TRBJ1-1
TGTGCCACCTCGAGGGAGGGTATCAAGGACGGTGAAGCTTTCTTT CATSREGIKDGEAFF many TRBV2 NA TRBJ1-1
TGTGCCAGCAGCGGCCAATCCGACCCGTCCTACGAGCAGTACTTC CASSGQSDPSYEQYF NA TRBV9 NA TRBJ2-7
TGTGCCAGCAGCTTAATAGGGGCCCACACAGATACGCAGTATTTT CASSLIGAHTDTQYF NA TRBV7-2 NA TRBJ2-3
TGTGCCAGCAGACTCCAACTAGCGCACTCTGGGGCCAACGTCCTGACTTTC CASRLQLAHSGANVLTF NA TRBV28 TRBD2 TRBJ2-6
TGTGCCAGCAGTTTTGCCCCACACATAGCCGGTACGCAGTATTTT CASSFAPHIAGTQYF many TRBV12-3/TRBV12-4 NA TRBJ2-3
TGTGCCATCACGGAGCGGGACACAGATACGCAGTATTTT CAITERDTDTQYF many TRBV10-3 TRBD2 TRBJ2-3
TGTGCCAGCAAGGGAGAGGAGAGGGCAGATACGCAGTATTTT CASKGEERADTQYF NA TRBV6-2/TRBV6-3 NA TRBJ2-3
TGCGCCAGCAGCTTGGAGGACAGTAGCAATCAGCCCCAGCATTTT CASSLEDSSNQPQHF many TRBV5-1 NA TRBJ1-5
TGCGCCAGCAGACAAATACTCCGACGCTCCTACAATGAGCAGTTCTTC CASRQILRRSYNEQFF NA TRBV4-1 NA TRBJ2-1
TGTGCCTGTGCGACAGGGCAAAATTCACCCCTCCACTTT CACATGQNSPLHF few TRBV30 TRBD1 TRBJ1-6
TGTGCCAGCAGCTTGTTGCGGACAGCTTACAATGAGCAGTTCTTC CASSLLRTAYNEQFF NA TRBV13 NA TRBJ2-1
TGTGCCATCAGTGACAGGACAGCCAAAAACATTCAGTACTTC CAISDRTAKNIQYF few TRBV10-3 NA TRBJ2-4
TGTGCCAGCAGTGAGACTAGCGGGACCGATACGCAGTATTTT CASSETSGTDTQYF few TRBV6-2/TRBV6-3 TRBD2 TRBJ2-3
TGCAGTGTAGAAGCGCGGGGAGATACGCAGTATTTT CSVEARGDTQYF NA TRBV20-1 NA TRBJ2-3
TGCGCCAGCAGCCAAGAGCATGAAGCTTTCTTT CASSQEHEAFF many TRBV4-1 NA TRBJ1-1
TGTGCCAGCAGCGCAGCGGGGGCCTCCTACAATGAGCAGTTCTTC CASSAAGASYNEQFF NA TRBV9 TRBD2 TRBJ2-1
TGTGCCAGCAGCCTACCGGGACCCCGGGACGAGCAGTACTTC CASSLPGPRDEQYF NA TRBV28 NA TRBJ2-7
TGTGCCAGCAGTCCCGGGACGGGGCACGTTAATGAAAAACTGTTTTTT CASSPGTGHVNEKLFF few TRBV6-2/TRBV6-3 NA TRBJ1-4
TGCAGTGCTAGAATCCCCAGGGGACAACCTACGGAGACCCAGTACTTC CSARIPRGQPTETQYF many TRBV20-1 NA TRBJ2-5
TGTGCCAGCAGCCAAGATCGAGGGACGGTCTCCTACGAGCAGTACTTC CASSQDRGTVSYEQYF many TRBV3-1 NA TRBJ2-7
TGTGCCAGCAGCTTCAGCCGGGGCAATGAGCAGTTCTTC CASSFSRGNEQFF few TRBV7-3 NA TRBJ2-1
TGCGCCAGCAGCCAAGGGACCACCAGCTCCTACGAGCAGTACTTC CASSQGTTSSYEQYF few TRBV4-1 NA TRBJ2-7
TGTGCCAGCAGCGGGGACAGACTCAGTGGAAACACCATATATTTT CASSGDRLSGNTIYF NA TRBV6-2/TRBV6-3 TRBD1 TRBJ1-3
TGTGCCAGCAGTGAACGTTTAGATGGGCTAGCGGGAGGAGGAACAGATACGCAGTATTTT CASSERLDGLAGGGTDTQYF NA TRBV2 TRBD2 TRBJ2-3